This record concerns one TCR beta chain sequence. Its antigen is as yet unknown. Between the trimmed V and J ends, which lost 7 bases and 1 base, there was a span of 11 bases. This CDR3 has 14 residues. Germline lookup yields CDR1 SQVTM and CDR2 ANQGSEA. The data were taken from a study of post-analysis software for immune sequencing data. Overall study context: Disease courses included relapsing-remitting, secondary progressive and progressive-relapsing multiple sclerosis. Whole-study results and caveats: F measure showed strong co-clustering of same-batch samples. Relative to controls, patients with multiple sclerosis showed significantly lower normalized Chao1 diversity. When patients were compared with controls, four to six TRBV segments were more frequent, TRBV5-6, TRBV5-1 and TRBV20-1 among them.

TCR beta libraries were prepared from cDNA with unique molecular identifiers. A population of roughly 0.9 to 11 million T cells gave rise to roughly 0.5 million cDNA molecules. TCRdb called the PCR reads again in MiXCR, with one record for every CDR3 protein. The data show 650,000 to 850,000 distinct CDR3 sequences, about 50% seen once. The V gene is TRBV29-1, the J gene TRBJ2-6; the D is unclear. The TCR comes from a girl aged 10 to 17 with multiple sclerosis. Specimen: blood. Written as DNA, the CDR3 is TGCAGCGCCGAGTCGGATTCTGGGGCCAACGTCCTGACTTTC. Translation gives CSAESDSGANVLTF.